The present T cell receptor beta chain was sequenced within a study of blood T cell repertoires in COVID-19. Study overall: The cDNA or gDNA used as material had been derived from T cells, B-cell-depleted T cells, or PBMCs.

In its sample, this clone was seen a few times. Assay: immunoSEQ multiplex PCR; the TCRdb copy retains only in-frame clones and omits some. The data show approximately 60,000 clones, 65% to 80% seen once. This TCR was recovered from a man in his 60s with acute or convalescent COVID-19. Sequencing was done on a sample of peripheral blood.

The CDR3 DNA reads as TGTGCCAGCAGCCTACCAGGGACAGGGGGCTCAGAAGCTTTCTTT. Its protein product is CASSLPGTGGSEAFF. The J gene is TRBJ1-1, the V gene TRBV7-3; 12 nucleotides agree with TRBD1. Looked up from germline, CDR1 is SGHTA and CDR2 is FQGTGA. Trimming at V came to 5 bases and at J to 8 bases, leaving 9 bases not matched to a gene. CDR3 size: 15 residues.